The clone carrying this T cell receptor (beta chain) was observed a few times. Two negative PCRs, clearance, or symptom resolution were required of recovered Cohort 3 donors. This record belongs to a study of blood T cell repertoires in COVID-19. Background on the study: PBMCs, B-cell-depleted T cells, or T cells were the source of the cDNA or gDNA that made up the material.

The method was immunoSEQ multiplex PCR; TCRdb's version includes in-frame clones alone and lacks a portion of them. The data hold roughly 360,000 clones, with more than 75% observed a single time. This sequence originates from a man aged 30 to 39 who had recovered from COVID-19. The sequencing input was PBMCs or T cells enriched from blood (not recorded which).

CDR3 bases: TGTGCCAGCAGCCGCCAGGGGGGAAACACCATATATTTT. This sequence encodes CASSRQGGNTIYF. This chain connects TRBV28 to TRBJ1-3; D perhaps matches TRBD1 (6 bases). The CDR3 has 13 residues. CDR1 is MDHEN and CDR2 is SYDVKM in the germline V gene. The ends were cut back, 6 bases at V and 4 bases at J, with 10 bases in the middle.